The 15 T cell receptor beta chains below were found in one sample sequenced in a study of a mutant IDH1 vaccine in newly diagnosed glioma. Time point of the sample: baseline, week 1 (first vaccination visit). Treatment specified: pre-vaccination baseline after standard-of-care therapy. Produced via immunoSEQ multiplex PCR; TCRdb's table is partial and in-frame only. The sample contains about 38,000 clones, roughly 80% of which appear only once. Sequences were derived from PBMCs, sampled from a glioma patient treated with radiotherapy, temozolomide or both. These TCRs come from a man aged 35-49 years with glioma. Some clones in this sample may be carry-over from other donors' samples.

The chain couples TRBV29-1 to TRBJ1-2; no clear D. The CDR3 loop spans 14 amino acids. The V gene's germline CDR1 is SQVTM and CDR2 ANQGSEA. With 7 bases removed from V and 5 bases from J, the gap between germline ends came to 20 bases. The CDR3 DNA reads as TGCAGCGCCGACGGCTCCGGGGTAGGTTATGGCTACACCTTC. Translating it yields CSADGSGVGYGYTF.

The chain uses TRBV7-2 and TRBJ1-1, with D perhaps TRBD1 (6 bases). This CDR3 is 14 amino acids long. Deletions cut 1 base from V and 4 bases from J, with 10 bases between. CDR1 SGHTA and CDR2 FQGNSA come from the germline V gene. CDR3 bases: TGTGCCAGCAGCTTAGACGGCAGGGGCACTGAAGCTTTCTTT. Translation: CASSLDGRGTEAFF.

The chain employs TRBV27 and TRBJ1-5; D possibly corresponds to TRBD1 (6 bases). Germline lookup yields CDR1 MNHEY and CDR2 SMNVEV (reference sequence). Trimming took 6 bases from V and 4 from J, leaving 16 bases between them. The CDR3 spans 15 residues. For the CDR3, the DNA is TGTGCCAGCAGGGCCGCCGGGACAATTAATCAGCCCCAGCATTTT. It is translated as CASRAAGTINQPQHF.

The CDR3 DNA reads TGCGCCAGAGGGGGTTTGAGGGCCACGCAGAACACCGGGGAGCTGTTTTTT. This translates into CARGGLRATQNTGELFF. This sequence joins TRBV23-1 and TRBJ2-2; TRBD1 might be the D (6 bases). TRBV23-1 is an open reading frame whose function is uncertain. The CDR3 is made up of 17 amino acids. V was shortened by 9 bases and J by 1 base, with 21 bases between the two germline ends.

This sequence joins TRBV5-1 and TRBJ1-4; TRBD1 matches 7 bases. V trimming: 4 bases; J trimming: 3 bases; junction bases outside the gene matches: 9. Germline assignment: CDR1 SGHRS and CDR2 YFSETQ. The CDR3 is 16 residues long. CDR3 region: CASSLTQGSANEKLFF. In DNA form, the CDR3 reads TGCGCCAGCAGCCTCACACAGGGGTCGGCTAATGAAAAACTGTTTTTT.

The chain recombines TRBV5-8 with TRBJ1-5; D is undetermined. This CDR3 has 15 amino acids. CDR1 SGHTS and CDR2 YDEGEE come from the germline V gene. Trimming took off 1 base at V and 1 base at J, with 9 bases between the two ends. CDR3 DNA sequence: TGTGCCAGCAGCTTGCCGGGGTACAGCAATCAGCCCCAGCATTTT. Translated, it gives CASSLPGYSNQPQHF.

The rearrangement links TRBV5-6 to TRBJ2-7, with 7 positions matching TRBD2. Germline V gene sequence: CDR1 SGHDT, CDR2 YYEEEE. V lost 0 bases and J lost 3; bases outside the gene matches: 3. CDR3 length: 14 amino acids. The CDR3, as DNA: TGTGCCAGCAGCTTGGGGCCGGGAGGCTACGAGCAGTACTTC. This sequence encodes CASSLGPGGYEQYF.

The chain has TRBV28 and TRBJ1-1; possibly TRBD1 for D (5 bases). The V and J ends lost 5 bases and 0 bases respectively, with 10 bases between them. The germline CDR1 and CDR2 sequences are MDHEN and SYDVKM. This CDR3 is 14 amino acids long. In DNA form, the CDR3 reads TGTGCCAGCAGTATGGACACACTGAACACTGAAGCTTTCTTT. Amino acids: CASSMDTLNTEAFF.

CDR3 nucleotides: TGTGCCAGCGGCCCTGACAGGGGGAGCAATCAGCCCCAGCATTTT. Amino acid sequence: CASGPDRGSNQPQHF. J is TRBJ1-5 and V is TRBV7-2; 9 bases are shared with TRBD1. J lost 1 base, V lost 8 bases, and 6 bases had no gene match. Germline V gives CDR1 SGHTA, CDR2 FQGNSA. This CDR3 region has 15 residues. Drawing the rest from reference TRBV7-2 and TRBJ1-5, the complete variable domain is GAGVSQSPSNKVTEKGKDVELRCDPISGHTALYWYRQSLGQGLEFLIYFQGNSAPDKSGLPSDRFSAERTGGSVSTLTIQRTQQEDSAVYLCASGPDRGSNQPQHFGDGTRLSIL.

CDR3 in amino acids: CASSQVLAGPQETQYF. Written as DNA, the CDR3 is TGCGCCAGCAGCCAAGTCTTAGCGGGGCCCCAAGAGACCCAGTACTTC. The V gene is TRBV4-1, the J gene TRBJ2-5, with 8 bases identical to TRBD2. Germline V gives CDR1 MGHRA, CDR2 YSYEKL. After removal of 1 base from V and 1 base from J, the junction contained 5 bases not matched to a gene. The CDR3 is 16 residues long.

V and J are TRBV5-6 and TRBJ1-1, with 7 bases fitting TRBD1. This CDR3 has 16 amino acids. V shed 3 bases, J shed 6 bases, and the junction held 14 bases outside the gene matches. From germline, CDR1 is SGHDT and CDR2 YYEEEE. The DNA of the CDR3 is TGTGCCAGCAGCTCATTGCTCGACAGGGTCTACCCTGAAGCTTTCTTT. It translates to CASSSLLDRVYPEAFF. The full variable domain, with the rest looked up from reference TRBV5-6 and TRBJ1-1, is DAGVTQSPTHLIKTRGQQVTLRCSPKSGHDTVSWYQQALGQGPQFIFQYYEEEERQRGNFPDRFSGHQFPNYSSELNVNALLLGDSALYLCASSSLLDRVYPEAFFGQGTRLTVV.

The chain links TRBV5-1 to TRBJ1-1; D gene unclear. Between the trimmed V and J ends, which lost 0 bases and 5 bases, there was a span of 11 bases. Germline CDR1 is SGHRS and CDR2 is YFSETQ. This CDR3 spans 14 amino acids. The CDR3: CASSLDAAGTEAFF. The CDR3 DNA follows: TGCGCCAGCAGCTTGGACGCGGCCGGGACTGAAGCTTTCTTT.

V and J are TRBV4-1 and TRBJ2-2; 9 bases line up with TRBD2. Germline CDR1 and CDR2: MGHRA and YSYEKL. The V segment lost 3 bases and the J segment 4 bases; nucleotides outside the gene matches: 18. This CDR3 is built from 20 residues. As DNA, the CDR3 is TGCGCCAGCAGCCAGCCTCTGGGACTAGCCCCAGCGGGGAGCACCGGGGAGCTGTTTTTT. Protein: CASSQPLGLAPAGSTGELFF.

J is TRBJ2-7 and V is TRBV5-1; D ambiguous. Deletions cut 0 bases from V and 4 bases from J, with 8 bases between. The CDR3 is 13 residues long. Germline V gives CDR1 SGHRS, CDR2 YFSETQ. The CDR3 here is CASSLVGFYEQYF. Here the CDR3 DNA reads TGCGCCAGCAGCTTGGTAGGGTTTTACGAGCAGTACTTC. Together with reference TRBV5-1 and TRBJ2-7, the CDR3 gives the full variable domain: KAGVTQTPRYLIKTRGQQVTLSCSPISGHRSVSWYQQTPGQGLQFLFEYFSETQRNKGNFPGRFSGRQFSNSRSEMNVSTLELGDSALYLCASSLVGFYEQYFGPGTRLTVT.

This clone is judged medium-sized. The CDR3 coding sequence is TGTGCCAGCAGCTTTACAGGGGGCTTTGACACTGAAGCTTTCTTT. It is translated as CASSFTGGFDTEAFF. This chain connects TRBV7-2 to TRBJ1-1; 9 bases are a match to TRBD1. The CDR3 consists of 15 residues. Germline values: CDR1 SGHTA, CDR2 FQGNSA. The trim removed 3 bases at V and 3 bases at J, leaving 5 bases unmatched.